This T cell receptor (beta chain) was profiled in a study of T cells in Graves' hyperthyroidism and ophthalmopathy. Study details: The authors collected peripheral blood at initial diagnosis, before any treatment.

RNA transcripts served as the template for amplifying TCR beta CDR3 regions. HTBI primers were the set used in a first-round RT-PCR of the TCR CDR3. Each CDR3 protein gets one entry after TCRdb re-called the multiplex PCR reads with MiXCR. The sample includes about 690,000 distinct CDR3 sequences, roughly 17% seen only once; the top ten take about 14%. The V end lost 0 bases, the J end lost 3 bases, and 18 bases lay between the germline ends. The CDR3 is 18 amino acids. CDR1 and CDR2 (germline): ENHRY, SYGVKD. Sequenced: blood. This rearrangement joins TRBV10-3 to TRBJ1-5, with D possibly matching TRBD1 (5 bases). This receptor was identified in a man aged 50-60 years with Graves' hyperthyroidism. The CDR3 loop is CAISESYGFGGTNQPQHF. CDR3 in DNA: TGTGCCATCAGTGAGTCGTACGGTTTCGGGGGAACCAATCAGCCCCAGCATTTT.